One sample yielded the 20 T cell receptor beta chains listed below, sequenced in a study of memory CD4+ T cells and cytomegalovirus serostatus (dated by TCRdb to between 2019 and 2020). The library was produced with the immunoSEQ multiplex PCR assay. What TCRdb holds here is the immuneACCESS table cut down to in-frame rearrangements. Part of the clones is not present; checked against another copy, under half of the missing clones reflect an unresolved V gene, and the others are unexplained. The sample table shows some 56,000 clones, and 82% are seen once. The top ten constitute over 0.35% of the sample. Single viable CD3+CD4+CD8-CD45RO+ cells were sorted as memory CD4+ T cells on a FACSAria II. The source material was memory CD4+ T cells from blood. These receptors all stem from an adult in good health and CMV-seronegative.

V gene TRBV19 combines with J gene TRBJ1-6; 10 bases line up with TRBD1. The CDR3 loop spans 14 amino acids. From germline, CDR1 is LNHDA and CDR2 SQIVND (reference sequence). The V segment lost 6 bases and the J segment 8 bases; nucleotides outside the gene matches: 4. CDR3 amino acids: CASRRQGAHSPLHF. Here the CDR3 DNA reads TGTGCCAGTAGGCGACAGGGGGCCCATTCACCCCTCCACTTT.

The rearrangement links TRBV10-3 to TRBJ2-7; TRBD1 matches at 7 bases. The CDR3 has 13 amino acids. CDR1 is ENHRY, CDR2 SYGVKD, per germline. The V and J ends lost 6 bases and 4 bases, in that order; junction bases with no gene match: 6. CDR3 amino acids: CAISDRVGYEQYF. Written as DNA, the CDR3 is TGTGCCATCAGCGACAGGGTGGGGTACGAGCAGTACTTC.

This chain links TRBV5-6 with TRBJ1-4, with D perhaps TRBD1 (5 bases). V was clipped by 0 bases and J by 10 bases, with 16 bases between them. The germline gives CDR1 SGHDT, CDR2 YYEEEE. This CDR3 is 15 amino acids long. CDR3 sequence: CASSLASGSRGKLFF. In nucleotides, the CDR3 is TGTGCCAGCAGCTTGGCTTCAGGGAGCCGGGGAAAACTGTTTTTT.

V gene TRBV19 combines with J gene TRBJ1-1; TRBD1 is a possible D gene (6 bases). Trimming removed 2 bases from V and 7 bases from J, with 11 bases in between. There are 13 residues in the CDR3. Per the germline V gene, CDR1 is LNHDA and CDR2 is SQIVND (reference sequence). The CDR3 spells CASSITGTLEAFF. CDR3 nucleotide sequence: TGTGCCAGTAGTATAACAGGGACTCTTGAAGCTTTCTTT.

This clone was counted a single time. The junction departs from germline at one end; a sequencing error may be responsible. The chain employs TRBV7-7 and TRBJ1-3; D call uncertain. The CDR3 loop spans 13 amino acids. Looked up from germline, CDR1 is SSHAT and CDR2 is FNYEAQ (reference sequence). The CDR3 reads CASSPIAEGTIYF. CDR3 coding DNA: TGTGCTAGCAGCCCAATCGCCGAGGGCACCATATATTTT.

The chain uses TRBV7-9 and TRBJ1-2, with a weak D call TRBD1 (5 bases). This CDR3 region has 14 residues. Germline V gene lookup returns CDR1 SEHNR and CDR2 FQNEAQ (reference sequence). The germline V and J ends were trimmed by 2 bases and 3 bases, with 10 bases remaining between them. In DNA, the CDR3 is TGTGCCAGCAGCTTAACCGGGACTGACTATGGCTACACCTTC. Residues: CASSLTGTDYGYTF.

This chain's CDR3 is CASSERDRGVWETQYF. In DNA, the CDR3 is TGTGCCAGCAGCGAAAGGGACAGGGGTGTGTGGGAGACCCAGTACTTC. The genes are TRBV5-4 and TRBJ2-5, with 10 positions matching TRBD1. With V trimmed by 4 bases and J by 5 bases, 11 bases remained unmatched. Germline V gene lookup returns CDR1 SGHNT and CDR2 YYREEE (reference sequence). The CDR3 contains 16 residues.

This clone was counted once. V gene TRBV7-8 combines with J gene TRBJ2-7; 7 positions match TRBD1. The CDR3 consists of 15 residues. After removal of 1 base from V and 3 bases from J, the junction contained 6 bases not matched to a gene. Germline CDR1 and CDR2: SGHVS and FQNEAQ. The CDR3 sequence: CASSLVDSGGYEQYF. The CDR3 DNA reads as TGTGCCAGCAGCTTAGTGGATTCAGGGGGCTACGAGCAGTACTTC.

This chain links TRBV13 with TRBJ2-2, with a possible D match to TRBD2 (6 bases). The CDR3 contains 16 residues. Germline CDR1 PRHDT, CDR2 FYEKMQ (reference sequence). V lost 3 bases and J 1 base, leaving 12 bases between the germline ends. The CDR3 sequence: CASSFLGGVNTGELFF. For the CDR3, the DNA is TGTGCCAGCAGCTTTCTCGGCGGGGTGAACACCGGGGAGCTGTTTTTT. Drawing the rest from reference TRBV13 and TRBJ2-2, the complete variable domain is AAGVIQSPRHLIKEKRETATLKCYPIPRHDTVYWYQQGPGQDPQFLISFYEKMQSDKGSIPDRFSAQQFSDYHSELNMSSLELGDSALYFCASSFLGGVNTGELFFGEGSRLTVL.

This clone was picked up one time. The rearrangement joins TRBV20-1 to TRBJ2-7; D is uncertain. Per the germline V gene, CDR1 is DFQATT and CDR2 is SNEGSKA (reference sequence). The length of the CDR3 is 10 residues. V gave up 2 bases and J gave up 5 bases, with 4 bases separating them. CDR3 sequence: CSARLDEQYF. The CDR3 coding sequence is TGCAGTGCTAGACTCGACGAGCAGTACTTC.

The chain uses TRBV7-8 and TRBJ1-2; D is unresolved. Trimming removed 0 bases at V and 14 bases at J, with 16 bases between. The CDR3 sequence is 13 residues long. Germline CDR1 SGHVS, CDR2 FQNEAQ. The CDR3 DNA follows: TGTGCCAGCAGCTTAGCTGAGGCCCCCTCGGAAACCTTC. Translating gives CASSLAEAPSETF.

The rearrangement joins TRBV4-3 to TRBJ2-6, with D possibly TRBD1 on 6 matching bases. Trimming cost V 3 bases and J 2 bases, with 11 bases left between them. The CDR3 has 16 amino acids. The germline V gene encodes CDR1 LGHNA and CDR2 YSLEER. The CDR3 DNA reads as TGCGCCAGCAGCCATTACAGGGAAGCTGGGGCCAACGTCCTGACTTTC. Translating it yields CASSHYREAGANVLTF.

The chain joins TRBV5-4 to TRBJ2-6, with D possibly matching TRBD2 (5 bases). Per germline, CDR1 SGHNT and CDR2 YYREEE (reference sequence). The CDR3 has 19 amino acids. The ends were cut back, 2 bases at V and 0 bases at J, with 18 bases in the middle. The CDR3 protein is CASSFGLAPANSGANVLTF. The DNA of the CDR3 is TGTGCCAGCAGCTTCGGGCTAGCCCCCGCTAACTCTGGGGCCAACGTCCTGACTTTC.

The V gene is TRBV5-4, the J gene TRBJ1-5; D uncertain. V lost 0 bases to trimming and J lost 4 bases, with 5 bases between them. Germline CDR1 SGHNT, CDR2 YYREEE (reference sequence). This CDR3 is built from 13 residues. CDR3 coding DNA: TGTGCCAGCAGCTTGGACCCGAATCAGCCCCAGCATTTT. It encodes CASSLDPNQPQHF. The whole variable domain, remainder taken from reference TRBV5-4 and TRBJ1-5, is ETGVTQSPTHLIKTRGQQVTLRCSSQSGHNTVSWYQQALGQGPQFIFQYYREEENGRGNFPPRFSGLQFPNYSSELNVNALELDDSALYLCASSLDPNQPQHFGDGTRLSIL.

This chain joins TRBV7-2 and TRBJ1-2; D gene uncertain. The CDR3 covers 15 residues. Germline assignment: CDR1 SGHTA and CDR2 FQGNSA. Trimming shortened V by 5 bases and J by 1 base, and 14 bases separated the two germline ends. DNA for the CDR3: TGTGCCAGCAGCCCGACGGGCGGGGATAACTATGGCTACACCTTC. Protein: CASSPTGGDNYGYTF.

V usage is TRBV10-3 and J usage is TRBJ2-3, with TRBD1 matching 8 bases. The V gene end was trimmed by 4 bases and the J gene end by 1 base; junction bases not matched to a gene: 4. CDR1 ENHRY and CDR2 SYGVKD come from the germline V gene. The CDR3 totals 15 residues. CDR3 DNA sequence: TGTGCCATCAGTGGACCGGGACAGGGCACAGATACGCAGTATTTT. Amino acids: CAISGPGQGTDTQYF.

The chain recombines TRBV5-6 with TRBJ1-3; 8 bases fit TRBD1. Germline CDR1 SGHDT, CDR2 YYEEEE. The CDR3 contains 15 residues. Trimming took 5 bases from V and 4 from J; bases not matched to a gene: 8. The CDR3 is CASSPGGRSGNTIYF. DNA of the CDR3: TGTGCCAGCAGTCCAGGGGGCAGATCGGGAAACACCATATATTTT.

V usage is TRBV6-6 and J usage is TRBJ1-2; TRBD1 is a possible D gene (5 bases). V was shortened by 10 bases and J by 8 bases, with 14 bases between the two germline ends. The V gene's germline CDR1 is MNHNY and CDR2 SVGAGI (reference sequence). CDR3 size: 11 residues. In nucleotides, the CDR3 is TGTGCCACCGGACAAGGAGGAGGCTACACCTTC. Protein product: CATGQGGGYTF.

The V gene is TRBV18, the J gene TRBJ2-3, with no clear D. Germline V gene lookup returns CDR1 KGHSH and CDR2 LQKENI. Trimming took 2 bases from V and 0 from J, leaving 18 bases between them. The CDR3 runs to 18 residues. CDR3 nucleotide sequence: TGTGCCAGCTCACCAGTCGCTTCGACGGTTGATAGCACAGATACGCAGTATTTT. Its protein is CASSPVASTVDSTDTQYF.

The rearrangement links TRBV7-2 to TRBJ1-5, with D uncertain. V shed 5 bases and J shed 0 bases, with 8 bases lying between them. The CDR3 length is 14 residues. The germline V gene encodes CDR1 SGHTA and CDR2 FQGNSA. CDR3 loop: CASSRVDSNQPQHF. In nucleotides, the CDR3 is TGTGCCAGCAGCCGGGTCGATAGCAATCAGCCCCAGCATTTT.